A selection of T cell receptor beta chains follows, all from one sample in a study of response to subunit inactivated influenza vaccine. TCRdb re-called the RT-PCR reads through MiXCR, storing one row per CDR3 protein. The table records more than 250,000 distinct CDR3 sequences, 20% to 25% of them present only once. Here the sequenced sample was PBMCs from blood, taken 21 months after vaccination. The receptor set was obtained from a man aged 50 to 69 who received an inactivated influenza vaccine. CDR3s include the opening cysteine and the closing phenylalanine or tryptophan. A D gene is named only where the DNA matches it firmly. Size is omitted from some rows. Given values are once, few, many or a class for expanded clones.

J gene	clone size	V gene	D gene	CDR3 DNA	CDR3 protein
TRBJ1-2	NA	TRBV29-1	NA	TGCAGCGTTGATACCCGGTCTCAGGGGTACTATGGCTACACCTTC	CSVDTRSQGYYGYTF
TRBJ1-1	few	TRBV5-4	TRBD1	TGTGCCAGCAGCTTGGACAGGGGAGACCCTGAAGCTTTCTTT	CASSLDRGDPEAFF
TRBJ2-3	NA	TRBV20-1	NA	TGCAGTGCTATAGGTCACCTGGGAGATACGCAGTATTTT	CSAIGHLGDTQYF
TRBJ1-6	few	TRBV3-1	TRBD1	TGTGCCAGCAGCCAGACAGGGGGCTATAGTTCACCCCTCCACTTT	CASSQTGGYSSPLHF
TRBJ2-2	few	TRBV7-2	NA	TGTGCCAGCAGCTTAGATTTAGCGGCTACCGGGGAGCTGTTTTTT	CASSLDLAATGELFF
TRBJ2-3	few	TRBV16	TRBD1	TGTGCCAGCAGCCAAGGACAGGAAACAGATACGCAGTATTTT	CASSQGQETDTQYF
TRBJ1-1	NA	TRBV10-3	NA	TGTGCCATCAGAGACCAAGCGATCGGCACTGAAGCTTTCTTT	CAIRDQAIGTEAFF
TRBJ1-2	NA	TRBV11-2	NA	TGTGCCAGCAGCCGGAACCCGGGTCAGGACAGTGTAAACTATGGCTACACCTTC	CASSRNPGQDSVNYGYTF
TRBJ2-3	NA	TRBV20-1	TRBD2	TGCAGTGCTAGAGCACTTAGCGGGGGGGCAAGGGATACGCAGTATTTT	CSARALSGGARDTQYF
TRBJ2-2	NA	TRBV19	NA	TGTGCCAGTAGTCGCGGGGAGCGCACCGGGGAGCTGTTTTTT	CASSRGERTGELFF
TRBJ1-4	few	TRBV5-4	TRBD1	TGTGCCAGCAGCTTGGAGACAGGGAACAATGAAAAACTGTTTTTT	CASSLETGNNEKLFF
TRBJ2-7	NA	TRBV7-8	NA	TGTGCCAGCAGCTTAGCCCGACAGGCCTACGAGCAGTACTTC	CASSLARQAYEQYF
TRBJ1-3	NA	TRBV15	TRBD1	TGTGCCACCAGCAGAGAGTATCCGGGACAGGGGGCTTTCTCTGGAAACACCATATATTTT	CATSREYPGQGAFSGNTIYF
TRBJ2-1	few	TRBV6-1	TRBD1	TGTGCCAGCAGTGAATGGACAGGGGATAATGAGCAGTTCTTC	CASSEWTGDNEQFF
TRBJ2-4	few	TRBV20-1	NA	TGCAGTGCTACGCTCCTAGCCAAAAACATTCAGTACTTC	CSATLLAKNIQYF
TRBJ2-1	few	TRBV5-6	NA	TGTGCCAGCAGCTTGGGTCTCGGCATATACAATGAGCAGTTCTTC	CASSLGLGIYNEQFF
TRBJ2-7	few	TRBV7-2	NA	TGTGCCAGCAGCCCAACTTGGGACTACGAGCAGTACTTC	CASSPTWDYEQYF
TRBJ1-2	few	TRBV19	NA	TGTGCCAGTAGTACTACAGGCGTCGCAACCGGTGGCTACACCTTC	CASSTTGVATGGYTF
TRBJ2-2	few	TRBV7-6	NA	TGTGCCAGCAGCCACTCTGGCGGTAGCCCCGGGGAGCTGTTTTTT	CASSHSGGSPGELFF
TRBJ2-7	NA	TRBV10-2	NA	TGCGCCAGCAGCCGCTTCCCTGGGCTTGCCTACGAGCAGTACTTC	CASSRFPGLAYEQYF
TRBJ1-2	many	TRBV18	NA	TGTGCCAGCTCCCAAGAGGCCGGATACTATGGCTACACCTTC	CASSQEAGYYGYTF
TRBJ1-1	NA	TRBV5-1	NA	TGCGCCAGCAGCCCCGAACAGAGTTACAACACTGAAGCTTTCTTT	CASSPEQSYNTEAFF
TRBJ1-1	NA	TRBV9	NA	TGTGCCAGCAGCCCCCGGGATATCTTCACTGAAGCTTTCTTT	CASSPRDIFTEAFF
TRBJ1-6	many	TRBV12-3/TRBV12-4	NA	TGTGCCAGCAGCGGCGGGGGCGCATCACCCCTCCACTTT	CASSGGGASPLHF
TRBJ1-1	NA	TRBV20-1	TRBD1	TGCAGTGCTAAAGGACAGGGGCACACTGAAGCTTTCTTT	CSAKGQGHTEAFF
TRBJ1-2	NA	TRBV19	TRBD1	TGTGCCACCCGACCTGGACAGGAAATCAACTATGGCTACACCTTC	CATRPGQEINYGYTF
TRBJ2-1	NA	TRBV6-2/TRBV6-3	TRBD1	TGTGCCAGCAGCCGGGACAGCTGGAATGAGCAGTTCTTC	CASSRDSWNEQFF
TRBJ1-6	few	TRBV6-1	TRBD1	TGTGCCAGCACTCTGCGACAGGGGCGAAATTCACCCCTCCACTTT	CASTLRQGRNSPLHF
TRBJ1-2	NA	TRBV5-4	NA	TGTGCCAGCAGCTTGGATCTGGGAAACTATGGCTACACCTTC	CASSLDLGNYGYTF
TRBJ2-2	NA	TRBV3-1	TRBD2	TGTGCCAGCAGCCTATCAGGACTAGCGGGGGGGCGAACCGGGGAGCTGTTTTTT	CASSLSGLAGGRTGELFF
TRBJ2-2	NA	TRBV4-3	NA	TGCGCCAGCAGCCAAGATTTTTTGGTTACCGGGGAGCTGTTTTTT	CASSQDFLVTGELFF
TRBJ1-1	NA	TRBV20-1	NA	TGCAGTGCTGCCACAACCAAGGGGTTCGCTGAAGCTTTCTTT	CSAATTKGFAEAFF
TRBJ2-5	NA	TRBV5-4	TRBD2	TGTGCCAGCAGCAGCGCTAGCGGGAGAGAGACCCAGTACTTC	CASSSASGRETQYF
TRBJ2-5	NA	TRBV24-1	NA	TGTGCCACCAGTGACCGGGGATTGGTCCAAGAGACCCAGTACTTC	CATSDRGLVQETQYF
TRBJ1-5	many	TRBV20-1	TRBD1	TGCAGTGCTAGCACAGGGGAAGTTCAGCCCCAGCATTTT	CSASTGEVQPQHF
TRBJ1-2	NA	TRBV6-4	TRBD1	TGTGCCAGCAGTGTCTTGGACAGGGACGGCTACACCTTC	CASSVLDRDGYTF
TRBJ2-3	NA	TRBV21-1	NA	TGTGCCAGCAGCAAACGGTCCCTTTCCAGCACAGATACGCAGTATTTT	CASSKRSLSSTDTQYF
TRBJ2-1	NA	TRBV6-1	NA	TGTGCCAGCAGACGGACAGAGACGACAATGAGGCAGTTCTTC	CASRRTETTMRQFF
TRBJ2-1	NA	TRBV7-9	TRBD2	TGTGCCAGCAGCCCAGCTGGTAGCGGGAGTTTTCGGGTTGAGCAGTTCTTC	CASSPAGSGSFRVEQFF
TRBJ1-4	few	TRBV5-1	NA	TGCGCCAGCAGCTTGGCCCCTGTAGGGACTAATGAAAAACTGTTTTTT	CASSLAPVGTNEKLFF
TRBJ2-4	NA	TRBV29-1	TRBD1	TGCAGCCCTTGTTGGGACAGGGGGCATGAAGCCAGAAACATTCAGTACTTC	CSPCWDRGHEARNIQYF
TRBJ2-1	NA	TRBV11-2	TRBD2	TGTGCCAGCAGCTTGGGTCGCGGACTAGCGGTATACAATGAGCAGTTCTTC	CASSLGRGLAVYNEQFF
TRBJ2-3	NA	TRBV11-2	TRBD2	TGTGCCAGCAGCTTAGGGCGGGGGAGCACAGATACGCAGTATTTT	CASSLGRGSTDTQYF
TRBJ2-1	NA	TRBV7-9	TRBD2	TGTGCCAGCAGCCTAGCGGGGGGCCTTTGGAATGAGCAGTTCTTC	CASSLAGGLWNEQFF
TRBJ2-7	NA	TRBV9	TRBD2	TGTGCCAGCAGCCCACTAGCGGGTGGAGCCTACGAGCAGTACTTC	CASSPLAGGAYEQYF
TRBJ1-2	few	TRBV5-1	NA	TGCGCCAGCAGCTTGTCGGACGGCTCTAACTATGGCTACACCTTC	CASSLSDGSNYGYTF
TRBJ1-5	many	TRBV21-1	NA	TGTGCCAGCAACCCGGGGACAGACAACGGTAGCAATCAGCCCCAGCATTTT	CASNPGTDNGSNQPQHF
TRBJ1-5	few	TRBV6-2/TRBV6-3	NA	TGTGCCAGCCTCCGGGACGGCGCGTTCAACCAGCCCCAGCATTTT	CASLRDGAFNQPQHF
TRBJ1-2	NA	TRBV20-1	TRBD1	TGCAGTGCTAGAGACAGGGGGCGGATGGTTAACTATGGCTACACCTTC	CSARDRGRMVNYGYTF
TRBJ2-7	few	TRBV4-2	NA	TGTGCCAGCAGCCAAGAGACGTACGGAACCTACGAGCAGTACTTC	CASSQETYGTYEQYF
TRBJ2-1	NA	TRBV6-2/TRBV6-3	NA	TGTGCCTCCTCCCGGACCGGCTTCTTATACAATGAGCAGTTCTTC	CASSRTGFLYNEQFF
TRBJ2-7	NA	TRBV9	NA	TGTGCCAGCAGCGAGGGACCGCGGGCCATTACCTACGAGCAGTACTTC	CASSEGPRAITYEQYF
TRBJ2-7	once	TRBV4-1	NA	TGCGCCAGCAGCCAAGATAGTTTGGGGATTTGGGGTTACGAGCAGTACTTC	CASSQDSLGIWGYEQYF
TRBJ1-5	few	TRBV4-1	NA	TGCGCCAGCAGCCAAGATGGGACGGGGGGCAATCAGCCCCAGCATTTT	CASSQDGTGGNQPQHF
TRBJ1-3	NA	TRBV5-1	NA	TGCGCCAGCAGCTTGGGGCAGGCAACTGGAAACACCATATATTTT	CASSLGQATGNTIYF
TRBJ2-5	NA	TRBV5-1	TRBD1	TGCGCCAGCAGCACGTGGGGACAGGACCAAGAGACCCAGTACTTC	CASSTWGQDQETQYF
TRBJ1-4	few	TRBV12-3/TRBV12-4	TRBD1	TGTGCCAGCAGTTTAGGGACAGGAGTTAATGAAAAACTGTTTTTT	CASSLGTGVNEKLFF
TRBJ1-4	NA	TRBV7-2	TRBD1	TGTGCCAGCAGCTTAGCGGGCTGGGACAGTACTAATGAAAAACTGTTTTTT	CASSLAGWDSTNEKLFF
TRBJ1-5	NA	TRBV2	NA	TGTGCCAGCAGTGAATTAGTCGGAGCGGACCATCAGCCCCAGCATTTT	CASSELVGADHQPQHF